These T cell receptor beta chains were read from a single sample in a study of OX40 agonist ivuxolimab in advanced cancers. TCRdb's copy holds only in-frame clones and misses some; the assay was immunoSEQ multiplex PCR. The table lists about 41,000 clones, about 80% of them singletons, with over 3.5% in the top ten. The sequences come from CD4+ or CD8+ T cells sorted from blood, collected in a trial of the OX40 agonist ivuxolimab. Receptors were obtained from an adult with an advanced solid tumor such as melanoma, head and neck, liver or kidney cancer. CDR3s include the opening cysteine and the closing phenylalanine or tryptophan. D genes are given only for firm matches. Size is stated for part of the rows, as once, few or many counts, or as a class when the clone is expanded.

once	18	TRBJ2-6	TRBV27	.	CASSLGQGTRGGANVLTF	TGTGCCAGCAGTTTGGGGCAGGGGACCCGAGGTGGGGCCAACGTCCTGACTTTC
.	15	TRBJ1-6	TRBV6-6	.	CASSLQGMDNSPLHF	TGTGCCAGCAGTTTGCAGGGGATGGATAATTCACCCCTCCACTTT
.	16	TRBJ2-3	TRBV25-1	TRBD2	CASSAPTGGRADTQYF	TGTGCCAGCAGTGCCCCTACGGGAGGGCGGGCAGATACGCAGTATTTT
.	11	TRBJ2-7	TRBV6-5	TRBD1	CAIGQGGEQYF	TGTGCCATCGGACAGGGGGGCGAGCAGTACTTC
.	13	TRBJ1-1	TRBV7-2	.	CASSEAANTEAFF	TGTGCCAGCTCGGAGGCGGCGAACACTGAAGCTTTCTTT
.	16	TRBJ1-2	TRBV25-1	TRBD1	CASSEEAQGAADGYTF	TGTGCCAGCAGTGAAGAGGCACAGGGGGCTGCGGACGGCTACACCTTC
.	14	TRBJ2-7	TRBV7-9	TRBD1	CASSRPGQGSEQYF	TGTGCCAGCAGCCGACCCGGACAGGGCTCCGAGCAGTACTTC
.	14	TRBJ2-5	TRBV6-5	.	CASSYYDNWETQYF	TGTGCCAGCAGTTACTACGACAATTGGGAGACCCAGTACTTC
.	16	TRBJ1-5	TRBV28	.	CASSTRGSGLNQPQHF	TGTGCCAGCAGTACCCGGGGGTCGGGCCTCAATCAGCCCCAGCATTTT
few	14	TRBJ1-4	TRBV7-9	.	CASSLGQGFEKLFF	TGTGCCAGCAGCTTAGGGCAGGGCTTCGAAAAACTGTTTTTT
few	16	TRBJ2-2	TRBV10-3	.	CATGGGAAANTGELFF	TGTGCCACCGGAGGGGGAGCGGCCGCGAACACCGGGGAGCTGTTTTTT
.	15	TRBJ2-7	TRBV28	.	CASSFEQGPSYEQYF	TGTGCCAGCAGTTTTGAGCAGGGACCGTCCTACGAGCAGTACTTC
.	15	TRBJ2-2	TRBV7-9	.	CASSLGGVNTGELFF	TGTGCCAGCAGCTTAGGAGGGGTTAACACCGGGGAGCTGTTTTTT
once	13	TRBJ1-3	TRBV7-2	.	CASSSTSGNTIYF	TGTGCCAGCAGCTCTACCAGCGGAAACACCATATATTTT
.	16	TRBJ1-4	TRBV7-9	TRBD1	CASSRQGAGTNEKLFF	TGTGCCAGCAGCCGACAGGGGGCTGGAACTAATGAAAAACTGTTTTTT
.	13	TRBJ1-1	TRBV18	.	CASSSGQNTEAFF	TGTGCCAGCTCATCCGGACAGAACACTGAAGCTTTCTTT
.	16	TRBJ2-4	TRBV6-6	.	CASSYSVRDAQDIQYF	TGTGCCAGCAGTTACTCCGTTCGGGACGCCCAGGACATTCAGTACTTC
.	12	TRBJ2-3	TRBV14	.	CASSQTGTTQYF	TGTGCCAGCAGCCAAACCGGGACCACGCAGTATTTT
.	13	TRBJ1-1	TRBV5-1	.	CASSLEGRAEAFF	TGCGCCAGCAGCTTGGAGGGGCGAGCTGAAGCTTTCTTT
.	15	TRBJ1-2	TRBV4-3	.	CASSQVLTGDYGYTF	TGCGCCAGCAGCCAAGTACTGACCGGGGACTATGGCTACACCTTC
few	13	TRBJ2-7	TRBV29-1	.	CSVENPASYEQYF	TGCAGCGTTGAAAACCCAGCCTCCTACGAGCAGTACTTC
.	18	TRBJ1-2	TRBV9	TRBD1	CASSPPPVGTGAVYGYTF	TGTGCCAGCAGCCCTCCCCCTGTGGGGACAGGGGCTGTCTATGGCTACACCTTC
.	15	TRBJ2-2	TRBV7-2	.	CASRLSSREVEELFF	TGTGCCAGCAGGCTAAGCAGTAGGGAGGTGGAGGAGCTGTTTTTT
.	14	TRBJ1-3	TRBV7-9	.	CASSLPRSGNTIYF	TGTGCCAGCAGCTTGCCCCGCTCTGGAAACACCATATATTTT
.	13	TRBJ2-5	TRBV5-1	.	CASRMSPRETQYF	TGCGCCAGCAGGATGTCACCCCGGGAGACCCAGTACTTC
once	15	TRBJ1-1	TRBV2	.	CASRTLTGDSTEAFF	TGTGCCAGCAGGACGTTAACAGGCGACAGCACTGAAGCTTTCTTT
.	14	TRBJ2-7	TRBV6-1	TRBD2	CASKERGGGYEQYF	TGTGCCAGCAAAGAACGCGGGGGGGGCTACGAGCAGTACTTC
.	13	TRBJ1-1	TRBV4-3	TRBD1	CASSQGGDRQAFF	TGCGCCAGCAGCCAAGGAGGGGACAGGCAAGCTTTCTTT
.	14	TRBJ2-7	TRBV5-1	.	CASSRDRSTYEQYF	TGCGCCAGCAGCCGGGACCGCTCAACCTACGAGCAGTACTTC
.	15	TRBJ2-1	TRBV7-2	.	CASSFSWSSYNEQFF	TGTGCCAGCAGCTTTAGCTGGAGCTCCTACAATGAGCAGTTCTTC
.	13	TRBJ2-3	TRBV5-3	.	CASSFGGADTQYF	TGTGCCAGCAGCTTCGGAGGGGCGGATACGCAGTATTTT
few	18	TRBJ1-1	TRBV28	.	CASSPPERTRYMNTEAFF	TGTGCCAGCAGCCCCCCAGAAAGGACTCGATACATGAACACTGAAGCTTTCTTT
.	9	TRBJ1-1	TRBV20-1	.	CSAPHSAFF	TGCAGTGCTCCGCATTCAGCTTTCTTT
.	16	TRBJ2-5	TRBV7-3	TRBD2	CASSSGTSGRAETQYF	TGTGCCAGCAGCTCCGGGACTAGCGGGAGGGCCGAGACCCAGTACTTC
.	16	TRBJ2-2	TRBV5-4	TRBD1	CASSPPAGTVAGELFF	TGTGCCAGCAGCCCTCCCGCCGGGACAGTCGCCGGGGAGCTGTTTTTT
.	14	TRBJ2-7	TRBV7-9	.	CASSLAGESYEQYF	TGTGCCAGCAGCTTAGCGGGAGAGTCCTACGAGCAGTACTTC
few	14	TRBJ1-1	TRBV7-8	.	CASSLVGRRTEAFF	TGTGCCAGCAGCTTAGTGGGACGTCGAACTGAAGCTTTCTTT
.	17	TRBJ2-5	TRBV4-3	TRBD1	CASSLQPGQGEGETQYF	TGCGCCAGCAGCCTCCAACCTGGACAGGGGGAGGGAGAGACCCAGTACTTC
few	15	TRBJ2-7	TRBV28	.	CASSQSVRVAYEQYF	TGTGCCAGCAGCCAATCGGTGAGGGTGGCCTACGAGCAGTACTTC
.	11	TRBJ2-1	TRBV30	.	CAWSVGGEQFF	TGTGCCTGGAGTGTAGGCGGTGAGCAGTTCTTC
once	15	TRBJ1-5	TRBV5-5	TRBD1	CASSRTAAGGQPQHF	TGTGCCAGCAGCAGAACAGCCGCAGGGGGTCAGCCCCAGCATTTT
.	14	TRBJ2-3	TRBV2	.	CASSDRLSTDTQYF	TGTGCCAGCAGCGACAGGTTGAGCACAGATACGCAGTATTTT
.	14	TRBJ2-3	TRBV2	.	CASSGDSNTDTQYF	TGTGCCAGCAGTGGAGACAGTAACACAGATACGCAGTATTTT
.	14	TRBJ1-2	TRBV30	TRBD1	CAWSVQQGAGGYTF	TGTGCCTGGAGTGTACAACAGGGGGCTGGAGGCTACACCTTC
.	15	TRBJ2-1	TRBV19	TRBD2	CASSIKAGGGSEQFF	TGTGCCAGTAGTATTAAGGCTGGCGGGGGAAGTGAGCAGTTCTTC
.	11	TRBJ1-1	TRBV29-1	.	CSARTRGEAFF	TGCAGCGCCAGGACCCGGGGAGAAGCTTTCTTT